This TCR beta chain was found in a study of early T cells in non-severe SARS-CoV-2 infection. Study-wide background: Investigators sequenced bulk RNA drawn from unsorted whole blood, and chains remained unpaired.

Findings and caveats of the study: VDJdb-based annotation leaned toward anti-spike CD8 responses and missed private and CD4 specificities.

Regarding this clonotype: The target antigen is unknown.

In the library, individual cDNA molecules carried attached unique molecular identifiers. MiXCR, applied by TCRdb to the 5' RACE reads, yields one record per CDR3 protein. The sample includes around 82,000 distinct CDR3 sequences, under 15% seen only once; the top ten take 0.58%. CDR3 length: 18 residues. From germline, CDR1 is SGDLS and CDR2 YYNGEE. The ends lost 0 bases at V and 3 bases at J; junction bases unmatched: 9. V gene TRBV9 combines with J gene TRBJ2-2; 9 nucleotides line up with TRBD2. The source material was whole blood. This TCR came from an adult who was a healthcare worker with PCR-confirmed SARS-CoV-2 infection or an uninfected control (not recorded which). CDR3: CASSVEERLAGYTGELFF. The CDR3 nucleotides read TGTGCCAGCAGCGTAGAGGAGAGGCTAGCGGGATACACCGGGGAGCTGTTTTTT.